These 28 T cell receptor beta chains share one sample of origin, sequenced in a study of blood T cell repertoires in COVID-19. Profiling relied on immunoSEQ multiplex PCR, and the TCRdb table lists in-frame clones only, not all of them. This table has 200,000 to 250,000 clones, about 85% appearing once. Material: PBMCs or T cells enriched from blood (not recorded which). All receptors come from a woman aged 30 to 39 who had recovered from COVID-19.

The chain combines TRBV5-6 with TRBJ2-5; 9 nucleotides match TRBD1. This CDR3 is built from 18 residues. J gave up 1 base and V 3 bases, and 13 bases lay outside the gene matches. Germline V CDR1 and CDR2: SGHDT, YYEEEE. The CDR3 protein is CASSSGTGSTPSQETQYF. DNA of the CDR3: TGTGCCAGCAGCTCCGGGACAGGGTCAACCCCCAGCCAAGAGACCCAGTACTTC.

The V gene is TRBV4-2, the J gene TRBJ2-1; tentative D call: TRBD2 (6 bases). The V gene lost 1 base and the J gene lost 2 bases, with 18 bases spanning the gap. Germline loops: CDR1 LGHNA, CDR2 YNFKEQ. This CDR3 region has 18 residues. The DNA of the CDR3 is TGTGCCAGCAGCCAAGTCTTCCTCGGGAGAGGAACCTACAATGAGCAGTTCTTC. Translated: CASSQVFLGRGTYNEQFF.

The V and J genes are TRBV7-9 and TRBJ2-2; possible D gene TRBD1, 6 bases. The V gene lost 4 bases and the J gene lost 2 bases, with 20 bases spanning the gap. From germline, CDR1 is SEHNR and CDR2 FQNEAQ (reference sequence). CDR3 length equals 18 residues. CDR3 DNA: TGTGCCAGCAGCTCAGCAATTCTCGGACAGAGAAACACCGGGGAGCTGTTTTTT. Encoded protein: CASSSAILGQRNTGELFF. Supplemented by reference TRBV7-9 and TRBJ2-2, the full variable domain reads DTGVSQNPRHKITKRGQNVTFRCDPISEHNRLYWYRQTLGQGPEFLTYFQNEAQLEKSRLLSDRFSAERPKGSFSTLEIQRTEQGDSAMYLCASSSAILGQRNTGELFFGEGSRLTVL.

The V call is TRBV7-3, the J call TRBJ2-3; D is perhaps TRBD2 (7 bases). V was clipped by 4 bases and J by 2 bases, with 16 bases between them. The CDR3 runs 16 residues. Germline V CDR1 and CDR2: SGHTA, FQGTGA. CDR3 nucleotide sequence: TGTGCCAGCAGCTCCGTTGGCGGGGGCCCCACAGATACGCAGTATTTT. It codes for CASSSVGGGPTDTQYF.

The chain recombines TRBV19 with TRBJ2-5; TRBD1 aligns across 12 bases. The germline CDR1 and CDR2 sequences are LNHDA and SQIVND (reference sequence). The CDR3 runs 13 residues. Losses at the gene ends were 8 bases for V and 5 bases for J; bases not matched to a gene: 3. CDR3 sequence reads: CASGTGGLETQYF. CDR3 sequence (DNA): TGTGCCAGTGGGACAGGGGGCTTGGAGACCCAGTACTTC.

There are a few counts of this clone. CDR3 region: CSVQPIQGSGNTIYF. CDR3 in DNA: TGCAGCGTTCAACCGATACAGGGATCTGGAAACACCATATATTTT. V is TRBV29-1 and J is TRBJ1-3, with D possibly matching TRBD1 (6 bases). The V end was cut by 5 bases, the J end by 1 base, with 15 bases between. Germline CDR1 reads SQVTM; CDR2 reads ANQGSEA. The CDR3 has 15 residues.

The rearrangement joins TRBV6-2 or TRBV6-3 to TRBJ2-5, with 9 nucleotides matching TRBD2. Germline lookup yields CDR1 MNHEY and CDR2 SVGEGT. The CDR3 totals 14 residues. With V trimmed by 6 bases and J by 2 bases, 4 bases remained unmatched. In DNA, the CDR3 is TGTGCCAGCAGCAGACTAGCGGTACAAGAGACCCAGTACTTC. It yields the protein CASSRLAVQETQYF.

The V gene is TRBV11-1, the J gene TRBJ1-3; a possible D gene is TRBD1 (5 bases). Germline loops: CDR1 SGHAT, CDR2 FQDESV (reference sequence). Trimming took off 5 bases at V and 0 bases at J, with 8 bases between the two ends. CDR3 size: 14 residues. The CDR3 nucleotides are TGTGCCAGCAGCGGGGGACTCTCTGGAAACACCATATATTTT. It codes for CASSGGLSGNTIYF. The entire variable domain, with the rest obtained from reference TRBV11-1 and TRBJ1-3, is as follows: EAEVAQSPRYKITEKSQAVAFWCDPISGHATLYWYRQILGQGPELLVQFQDESVVDDSQLPKDRFSAERLKGVDSTLKIQPAELGDSAMYLCASSGGLSGNTIYFGEGSWLTVV.

The chain carries TRBV9 and TRBJ1-1; 9 nucleotides align to TRBD1. With V trimmed by 4 bases and J by 2 bases, 6 bases remained unmatched. This CDR3 spans 15 amino acids. Germline assignment: CDR1 SGDLS and CDR2 YYNGEE. The CDR3 coding sequence is TGTGCCAGCAGCTTCCTACAGGGGGCAAACACTGAAGCTTTCTTT. Encoded protein: CASSFLQGANTEAFF.

The chain uses TRBV28 and TRBJ2-5; D is perhaps TRBD2 (6 bases). The CDR3 is 18 amino acids. V was clipped by 4 bases and J by 1 base, with 22 bases between them. CDR1 MDHEN and CDR2 SYDVKM come from the germline V gene. CDR3 coding DNA: TGTGCCAGCAGTTCCGACAGTCGACTAGTTGGATTCCAAGAGACCCAGTACTTC. It yields the protein CASSSDSRLVGFQETQYF.

V gene TRBV9 combines with J gene TRBJ1-6, with a possible D match to TRBD1 (6 bases). Between the trimmed V and J ends, which lost 3 bases and 7 bases, there was a span of 11 bases. The CDR3 covers 14 residues. Germline CDR1 reads SGDLS; CDR2 reads YYNGEE. In nucleotides, the CDR3 is TGTGCCAGCAGCGCCCCTGGACAGAATTCACCCCTCCACTTT. It specifies CASSAPGQNSPLHF.

This clone has a single count. The gene calls are TRBV12-3 or TRBV12-4 and TRBJ2-7; the D gene is possibly TRBD1 (5 bases). Deletions cut 6 bases from V and 2 bases from J, with 11 bases between. This CDR3 contains 13 residues. The CDR3 DNA follows: TGTGCCAGCAGATCACAGGAAGCCTACGAGCAGTACTTC. This translates into CASRSQEAYEQYF.

The rearrangement joins TRBV24-1 to TRBJ2-3, with 10 bases aligning to TRBD2. Germline assignment: CDR1 KGHDR and CDR2 SFDVKD. This CDR3 is 15 amino acids long. Unmatched junction bases numbered 6, after V lost 4 bases and J lost 6 bases. This CDR3 reads CATSDTSGAADTQYF. The DNA for the CDR3 is TGTGCCACCAGTGACACTAGCGGGGCGGCGGATACGCAGTATTTT.

This sequence joins TRBV4-3 and TRBJ2-1, with TRBD2 identical over 10 bases. Unmatched junction bases numbered 8, after V lost 4 bases and J lost 8 bases. CDR1 and CDR2 from the germline V gene are LGHNA and YSLEER. The CDR3 sequence is 15 residues long. The CDR3 DNA sequence: TGCGCCAGCAGCCCTGAGCGGGGGGGCCCATATGAGCAGTTCTTC. As protein: CASSPERGGPYEQFF.

The V gene is TRBV29-1, the J gene TRBJ2-1; D possibly corresponds to TRBD2 (6 bases). Trimming removed 3 bases from V and 3 bases from J, with 9 bases in between. The germline V gene has CDR1 SQVTM and CDR2 ANQGSEA. The CDR3 contains 13 residues. CDR3 coding DNA: TGCAGCGTTGACGGGACTCACTACAATGAGCAGTTCTTC. Translating gives CSVDGTHYNEQFF.

This clone is a singleton in its sample. This chain joins TRBV19 and TRBJ1-1, with 8 bases fitting TRBD1. J lost 4 bases, V lost 6 bases, and 13 bases had no gene match. Germline lookup yields CDR1 LNHDA and CDR2 SQIVND (reference sequence). The CDR3 runs to 16 residues. Written as DNA, the CDR3 is TGTGCCAGTAGGAGGCCAAAGACAGGGGAGTTCACTGAAGCTTTCTTT. This codes for CASRRPKTGEFTEAFF.

V gene TRBV9 combines with J gene TRBJ1-6; 7 positions agree with TRBD1. The ends lost 0 bases at V and 7 bases at J; junction bases unmatched: 13. The germline V gene has CDR1 SGDLS and CDR2 YYNGEE. CDR3 length equals 18 residues. CDR3 amino acids: CASSVVPSATGDNSPLHF. CDR3 coding DNA: TGTGCCAGCAGCGTAGTCCCGTCGGCCACAGGGGACAATTCACCCCTCCACTTT.

This clone was found once. V gene TRBV18 combines with J gene TRBJ2-1; 8 nucleotides align to TRBD2. The junction had 12 bases not matched to a gene; V was cut back by 2 bases and J by 9 bases. CDR3 size: 16 residues. Germline V CDR1 and CDR2: KGHSH, LQKENI. The CDR3 here is CASSPSSGRLSGEQFF. The CDR3 nucleotides read TGTGCCAGCTCACCATCCAGCGGGAGACTCTCTGGTGAGCAGTTCTTC.

The chain uses TRBV9 and TRBJ2-3; D remains unclear. The length of the CDR3 is 13 residues. Germline V lookup: CDR1 SGDLS, CDR2 YYNGEE. V gave up 0 bases and J gave up 11 bases, with 13 bases separating them. DNA for the CDR3: TGTGCCAGCAGCGTAGGTAGAAGAGAGTTGCAGTATTTT. It encodes CASSVGRRELQYF.

The chain links TRBV19 to TRBJ2-5; 11 positions agree with TRBD2. CDR3 length: 14 amino acids. J gave up 5 bases and V 5 bases, and 4 bases lay outside the gene matches. CDR1 and CDR2 (germline): LNHDA, SQIVND (reference sequence). The CDR3 DNA reads as TGTGCCAGTAGTCCGTGGACTAGCGGGGAGACCCAGTACTTC. Protein product: CASSPWTSGETQYF.

The V call is TRBV7-9, the J call TRBJ1-3, with a weak D call TRBD1 (6 bases). Between the trimmed V and J ends, which lost 4 bases and 4 bases, there was a span of 23 bases. CDR3 length: 18 amino acids. Germline V gene lookup returns CDR1 SEHNR and CDR2 FQNEAQ (reference sequence). The CDR3 DNA reads as TGTGCCAGCAGCTCGATCCGAGGGGGTACTACCCGCGGAAACACCATATATTTT. Its protein is CASSSIRGGTTRGNTIYF.

This clone occurred a few times. V and J are TRBV10-3 and TRBJ2-2; 12 positions match TRBD2. Germline V gene sequence: CDR1 ENHRY, CDR2 SYGVKD. CDR3 length: 18 amino acids. After removal of 4 bases from V and 0 bases from J, the junction contained 6 bases not matched to a gene. The CDR3 bases are TGTGCCATCAGTGGGGCTAGCGGGGGGGTTGCGAACACCGGGGAGCTGTTTTTT. As protein: CAISGASGGVANTGELFF.

V usage is TRBV29-1 and J usage is TRBJ1-4; no clear D gene. Germline V CDR1 and CDR2: SQVTM, ANQGSEA. Trimming pared 1 base from V and 0 bases from J, leaving 15 bases between. The CDR3 totals 17 residues. The CDR3 nucleotides are TGCAGCGTTGAAGTAGGAGGTTTCACGGCAACTAATGAAAAACTGTTTTTT. Its translation: CSVEVGGFTATNEKLFF.

This chain links TRBV4-1 with TRBJ1-3; perhaps TRBD1 as D (6 bases). V lost 0 bases and J lost 3, with 9 bases in between. The CDR3 spans 15 residues. Per germline, CDR1 MGHRA and CDR2 YSYEKL. CDR3 DNA: TGCGCCAGCAGCCAAGATGTACAGGGTGGAAACACCATATATTTT. Translated: CASSQDVQGGNTIYF.

This rearrangement joins TRBV7-2 to TRBJ2-7; D gene ambiguous. Looked up from germline, CDR1 is SGHTA and CDR2 is FQGNSA. V lost 3 bases to trimming and J lost 3 bases, with 9 bases between them. This CDR3 is 13 amino acids long. The CDR3 DNA reads as TGTGCCAGCAGCTTCTCCCCAGTCTACGAGCAGTACTTC. This encodes CASSFSPVYEQYF.

V gene TRBV3-1 (or the pseudogene TRBV3-2) combines with J gene TRBJ2-5; D gene uncertain. V dropped 3 bases and J dropped 3 bases, with 11 bases sitting between them. Per germline, CDR1 LGHDT and CDR2 YNNKEL (reference sequence). The CDR3 contains 14 residues. The CDR3 region is CASSHLTPKETQYF. In nucleotides, the CDR3 is TGTGCCAGCAGCCATCTAACCCCAAAAGAGACCCAGTACTTC.

This chain links TRBV4-3 with TRBJ1-5, with 8 bases identical to TRBD1. Germline-derived CDR1 and CDR2 are LGHNA and YSLEER. There are 20 residues in the CDR3. J lost 4 bases, V lost 5 bases, and 22 bases had no gene match. The CDR3 DNA reads as TGCGCCAGCAGCGAAAGACCCCGTGGTCTCCAGGACAGGGTAAATCAGCCCCAGCATTTT. As protein: CASSERPRGLQDRVNQPQHF.

This chain uses TRBV11-1 with TRBJ1-1, with 8 bases aligning to TRBD1. Unmatched junction bases numbered 3, after V lost 5 bases and J lost 1 base. Germline V gives CDR1 SGHAT, CDR2 FQDESV (reference sequence). This CDR3 comprises 14 residues. CDR3 protein: CASSNGQGNTEAFF. The CDR3 DNA is TGTGCCAGCAGCAACGGACAGGGGAACACTGAAGCTTTCTTT.